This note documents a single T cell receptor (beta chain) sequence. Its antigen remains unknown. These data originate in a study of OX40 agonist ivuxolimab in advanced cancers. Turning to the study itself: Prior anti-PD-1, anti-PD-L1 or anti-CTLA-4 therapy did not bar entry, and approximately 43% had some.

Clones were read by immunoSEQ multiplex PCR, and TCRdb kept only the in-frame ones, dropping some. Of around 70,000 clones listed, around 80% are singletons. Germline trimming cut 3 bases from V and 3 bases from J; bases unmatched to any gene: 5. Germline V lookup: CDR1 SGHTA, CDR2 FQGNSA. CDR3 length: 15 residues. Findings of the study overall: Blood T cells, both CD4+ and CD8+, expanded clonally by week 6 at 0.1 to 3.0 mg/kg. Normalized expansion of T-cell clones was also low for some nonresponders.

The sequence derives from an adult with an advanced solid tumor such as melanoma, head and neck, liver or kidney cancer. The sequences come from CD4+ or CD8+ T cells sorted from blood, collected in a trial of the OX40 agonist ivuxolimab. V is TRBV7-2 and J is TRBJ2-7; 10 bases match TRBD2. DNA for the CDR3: TGTGCCAGCAGCTTTCTTACTAGCGGGGACTACGAGCAGTACTTC. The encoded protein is CASSFLTSGDYEQYF.